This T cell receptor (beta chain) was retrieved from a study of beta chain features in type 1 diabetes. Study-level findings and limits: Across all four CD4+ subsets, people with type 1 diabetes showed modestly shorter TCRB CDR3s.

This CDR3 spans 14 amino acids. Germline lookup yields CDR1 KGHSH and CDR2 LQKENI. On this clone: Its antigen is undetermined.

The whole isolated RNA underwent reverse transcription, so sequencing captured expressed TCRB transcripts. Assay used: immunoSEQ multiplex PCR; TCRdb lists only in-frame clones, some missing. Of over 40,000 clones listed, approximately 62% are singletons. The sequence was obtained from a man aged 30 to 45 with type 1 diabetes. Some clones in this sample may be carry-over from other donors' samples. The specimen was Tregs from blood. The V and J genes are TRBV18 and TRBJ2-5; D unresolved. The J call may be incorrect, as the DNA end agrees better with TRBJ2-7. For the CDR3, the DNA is TGTGCCAGCTCACCAAATCCCCTCATCTACGAGCAGTACTTC. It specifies CASSPNPLIYEQYF.